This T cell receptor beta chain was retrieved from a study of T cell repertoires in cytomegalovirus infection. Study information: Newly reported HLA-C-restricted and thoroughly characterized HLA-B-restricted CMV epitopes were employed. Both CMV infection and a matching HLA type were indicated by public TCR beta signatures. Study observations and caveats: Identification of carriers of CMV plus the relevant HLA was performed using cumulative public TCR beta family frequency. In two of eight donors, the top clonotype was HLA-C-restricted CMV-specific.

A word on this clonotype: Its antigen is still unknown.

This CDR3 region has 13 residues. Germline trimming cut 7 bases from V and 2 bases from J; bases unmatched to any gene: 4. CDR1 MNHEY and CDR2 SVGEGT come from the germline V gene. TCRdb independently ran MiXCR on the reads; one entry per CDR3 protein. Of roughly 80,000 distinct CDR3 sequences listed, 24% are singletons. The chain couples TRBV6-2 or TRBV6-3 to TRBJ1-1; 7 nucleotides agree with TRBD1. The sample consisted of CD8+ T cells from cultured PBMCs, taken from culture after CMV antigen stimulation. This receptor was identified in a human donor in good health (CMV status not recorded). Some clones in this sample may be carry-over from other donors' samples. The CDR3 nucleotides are TGTGCCAGCACCGTAGGGGGCAACACTGAAGCTTTCTTT. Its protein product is CASTVGGNTEAFF.